This TCR beta chain was recorded in a study of human T cells and chemical hapten exposure. Across the study: Variability of per-sample TCR yields stemmed mainly from small differences in pooled library volume.

V lost 0 bases and J lost 3, with 24 bases in between. Germline lookup yields CDR1 MGHRA and CDR2 YSYEKL. CDR3 length equals 19 residues. Stated time point: pre-sensitization, week 0. Treatment given: therapeutic diphenylcyclopropenone sensitization with weekly scalp DPC. In this sample, this clonotype turned up many times. Each cDNA molecule in the library carried unique molecular identifiers. Original analysis: 90,000 to 100,000 TCRs per sample was the median, with a range of roughly 23,224 to 750,000. TCRdb passed the RACE reads through MiXCR, listing each CDR3 protein once. In this record, the V and J calls reflect TCRdb's handling and not the investigators' own analysis. The profile covers approximately 370,000 distinct CDR3 sequences, with around 5% appearing a single time and about 8.7% taken by the ten largest.

This TCR was recovered from a woman aged 18-29 years with alopecia areata. Some clones in this sample may be carry-over from other donors' samples. The V call is TRBV4-1, the J call TRBJ2-7; D possibly uses TRBD1 or TRBD2 (5 bases each). The sample in question was whole blood, obtained in connection with sensitization to the hapten diphenylcyclopropenone (DPC). The CDR3 loop is CASSQDTDKNKGPNYEQYF. The CDR3 region has the DNA TGCGCCAGCAGCCAAGATACGGATAAAAACAAGGGACCTAACTACGAGCAGTACTTC.